This note documents a single TCR beta chain sequence. The sample comes from a study of blood T cell repertoires in COVID-19. For the study at large: Sources were T cells, B-cell-depleted T cells, or PBMCs; the material itself was cDNA or gDNA.

Sequencing was performed with immunoSEQ multiplex PCR; in TCRdb, only in-frame clones are kept and a portion is missing. The sample has 110,000 to 150,000 clones, over 75% seen once. The sequenced sample was peripheral blood. This TCR was sampled from a human donor in a cohort sampled during active COVID-19.

DNA for the CDR3: TGTGCCAGCAGCCAGGGACAGTACAATTCACCCCTCCACTTT. Protein: CASSQGQYNSPLHF. This chain joins TRBV7-9 and TRBJ1-6; TRBD1 aligns across 7 bases. J gave up 7 bases and V 5 bases, and 5 bases lay outside the gene matches. CDR3 length: 14 amino acids. The germline gives CDR1 SEHNR, CDR2 FQNEAQ (reference sequence).